These 8 T cell receptor beta chains were all obtained from the same sample, sequenced in a study of patients and donors after allogeneic stem cell transplantation. TCRdb processed the RT-PCR reads anew with MiXCR; each CDR3 protein has one entry. The repertoire has over 150,000 distinct CDR3 sequences, around two fifths of them found once; the top ten carry approximately 32%. The specimen sequenced was blood, either unsorted or a sorted T cell fraction (not recorded which). These TCRs come from a human donor who was either an allogeneic HSCT recipient or a stem cell or donor lymphocyte infusion donor (not recorded which). It is not recorded whose cells these are; they may come from a transplant donor.

J is TRBJ1-1 and V is TRBV12-3 or TRBV12-4; D unclear. Between the trimmed V and J ends, which lost 1 base and 6 bases, there was a span of 12 bases. The CDR3 is made up of 14 amino acids. CDR3 nucleotide sequence: TGTGCCAGCAGTTTAGGGCCCCAGAGGGCTGAAGCTTTCTTT. Translated, it gives CASSLGPQRAEAFF.

This chain connects TRBV13 to TRBJ2-1; maybe TRBD1 (5 bases). V lost 0 bases and J 8 bases, leaving 11 bases between the germline ends. The V gene's germline CDR1 is PRHDT and CDR2 FYEKMQ (reference sequence). The length of the CDR3 is 14 residues. CDR3 sequence (DNA): TGTGCCAGCAGCTTAGGACCGACAGCTTATGAGCAGTTCTTC. Protein sequence: CASSLGPTAYEQFF.

In its sample, this clonotype was seen a few times. This chain uses TRBV6-5 with TRBJ1-1, with a possible D match to TRBD1 (5 bases). V lost 6 bases and J 11 bases, leaving 16 bases between the germline ends. The germline V gene has CDR1 MNHEY and CDR2 SVGAGI. The CDR3 spans 12 residues. DNA of the CDR3: TGTGCCAGCAGGCCGCGAGGGGCAGTGGCTTTCTTT. This sequence encodes CASRPRGAVAFF.

This clonotype was counted a few times. J is TRBJ2-2 and V is TRBV5-5, with a possible D match to TRBD2 (5 bases). The V end lost 0 bases, the J end lost 0 bases, and 12 bases lay between the germline ends. The CDR3 has 17 amino acids. The germline V gene encodes CDR1 SGHKS and CDR2 YYEKEE (reference sequence). CDR3 sequence (DNA): TGTGCCAGCAGCTTGGTGCCAGCGGCCTCGAACACCGGGGAGCTGTTTTTT. It is translated as CASSLVPAASNTGELFF.

This chain connects TRBV4-2 to TRBJ2-1; D is uncertain. V lost 3 bases, J lost 8 bases, and 20 bases lay in between. Germline V gene data show CDR1 as LGHNA and CDR2 as YNFKEQ. This CDR3 has 16 amino acids. The CDR3 spells CASSHVIGVKVHEQFF. CDR3 coding DNA: TGTGCCAGCAGCCATGTAATCGGCGTTAAAGTTCATGAGCAGTTCTTC.

This clonotype came up a few times. The genes are TRBV5-1 and TRBJ2-3; D remains unclear. The CDR3 spans 16 residues. V gave up 0 bases and J gave up 0 bases, with 11 bases separating them. Per germline, CDR1 SGHRS and CDR2 YFSETQ. The CDR3 coding sequence is TGCGCCAGCAGCTTGGGTGAACTCCTGAGCACAGATACGCAGTATTTT. It translates to CASSLGELLSTDTQYF.

The V call is TRBV11-1, the J call TRBJ2-1, with 10 positions matching TRBD2. CDR3 length: 17 amino acids. The V gene end was trimmed by 7 bases and the J gene end by 9 bases; junction bases not matched to a gene: 18. Germline V gives CDR1 SGHAT, CDR2 FQDESV (reference sequence). CDR3 DNA sequence: TGTGCCAGCACCGTGGGACGACTAGCGGGCCCCGCCCGTGAGCAGTTCTTC. Protein sequence: CASTVGRLAGPAREQFF.

The chain recombines TRBV6-6 with TRBJ1-1; D call uncertain. Germline V gives CDR1 MNHNY, CDR2 SVGAGI (reference sequence). This CDR3 has 12 residues. The V end lost 6 bases, the J end lost 6 bases, and 11 bases lay between the germline ends. CDR3 loop: CASSSNTPEAFF. DNA for the CDR3: TGTGCCAGCAGCTCAAATACTCCTGAAGCTTTCTTT.